These T cell receptor beta chains were read from a single sample in a study of Tregs in tolerant kidney transplant recipients. Sequenced by immunoSEQ multiplex PCR; TCRdb stores in-frame clones only, minus some. The sample records nearly 50,000 clones, approximately 90% being singletons. The sequences come from CD8+ T cells from blood (PBMCs), collected 12 months after the transplant. Receptors originate from a human patient who received a combined kidney and bone marrow transplant. Some of these T cells may belong to the graft donor. CDR3s include the opening cysteine and the closing phenylalanine or tryptophan. The D gene is left open where the match is weak. Some rows mark clone size as missing; the rest say once, few, many or name a class of expanded clone.

clone size: -
V gene: TRBV4-1
D gene: TRBD2
CDR3 length: 16
J gene: TRBJ2-3
CDR3 protein: CASSQILAGVPNTQYF
CDR3 DNA: TGCGCCAGCAGCCAGATCCTAGCGGGGGTTCCAAATACGCAGTATTTT

clone size: -
V gene: TRBV27
D gene: -
CDR3 length: 13
J gene: TRBJ1-2
CDR3 protein: CASSSQGYYGYTF
CDR3 DNA: TGTGCCAGCAGCTCTCAGGGCTACTATGGCTACACCTTC

clone size: -
V gene: TRBV7-3
D gene: TRBD2
CDR3 length: 13
J gene: TRBJ2-1
CDR3 protein: CASRGGSSNEQFF
CDR3 DNA: TGTGCCAGCCGGGGCGGGAGCTCCAATGAGCAGTTCTTC

clone size: -
V gene: TRBV28
D gene: -
CDR3 length: 16
J gene: TRBJ1-1
CDR3 protein: CASRHFQRELNTEAFF
CDR3 DNA: TGTGCCAGCAGACACTTCCAGCGGGAACTGAACACTGAAGCTTTCTTT

clone size: -
V gene: TRBV7-2
D gene: TRBD2
CDR3 length: 16
J gene: TRBJ2-5
CDR3 protein: CASMGRVGGSLETQYF
CDR3 DNA: TGTGCCAGCATGGGACGTGTGGGCGGGAGTTTAGAGACCCAGTACTTC

clone size: -
V gene: TRBV4-1
D gene: -
CDR3 length: 15
J gene: TRBJ1-5
CDR3 protein: CASSPTGGTNQPQHF
CDR3 DNA: TGCGCCAGCAGCCCCACGGGGGGGACCAATCAGCCCCAGCATTTT

clone size: -
V gene: TRBV7-2
D gene: -
CDR3 length: 15
J gene: TRBJ2-5
CDR3 protein: CASSLELATQETQYF
CDR3 DNA: TGTGCCAGCAGCTTAGAGCTAGCGACCCAAGAGACCCAGTACTTC

clone size: -
V gene: TRBV13
D gene: -
CDR3 length: 14
J gene: TRBJ2-7
CDR3 protein: CASSLGRTTYEQYF
CDR3 DNA: TGTGCCAGCAGCTTAGGTCGGACTACCTACGAGCAGTACTTC

clone size: -
V gene: TRBV7-3
D gene: -
CDR3 length: 16
J gene: TRBJ2-3
CDR3 protein: CASSLTGGAGTDTQYF
CDR3 DNA: TGTGCCAGCAGCTTAACTGGGGGCGCTGGCACAGATACGCAGTATTTT

clone size: -
V gene: TRBV7-6
D gene: -
CDR3 length: 12
J gene: TRBJ2-1
CDR3 protein: CASSLAGMEQFF
CDR3 DNA: TGTGCCAGCAGCTTAGCGGGCATGGAGCAGTTCTTC

clone size: -
V gene: TRBV4-3
D gene: -
CDR3 length: 15
J gene: TRBJ2-7
CDR3 protein: CASSQEGGAAYEQYF
CDR3 DNA: TGCGCCAGCAGCCAAGAGGGGGGGGCGGCCTACGAGCAGTACTTC

clone size: -
V gene: TRBV28
D gene: TRBD1
CDR3 length: 16
J gene: TRBJ1-5
CDR3 protein: CASSFGTGDGNQPQHF
CDR3 DNA: TGTGCCAGCAGTTTCGGGACAGGGGATGGCAATCAGCCCCAGCATTTT

clone size: -
V gene: TRBV13
D gene: TRBD2
CDR3 length: 14
J gene: TRBJ2-7
CDR3 protein: CASNLAGDLYEQYF
CDR3 DNA: TGTGCCAGCAACCTAGCGGGAGATCTCTACGAGCAGTACTTC

clone size: few
V gene: TRBV19
D gene: -
CDR3 length: 13
J gene: TRBJ1-2
CDR3 protein: CASSMGAEGGYTF
CDR3 DNA: TGTGCCAGTAGTATGGGGGCGGAAGGTGGCTACACCTTC

clone size: -
V gene: TRBV4-3
D gene: TRBD2
CDR3 length: 14
J gene: TRBJ2-1
CDR3 protein: CASSPRDYHNEQFF
CDR3 DNA: TGCGCCAGCAGCCCCCGGGACTACCACAATGAGCAGTTCTTC

clone size: -
V gene: TRBV19
D gene: TRBD1
CDR3 length: 13
J gene: TRBJ2-7
CDR3 protein: CASRKTGTYEQYF
CDR3 DNA: TGTGCCAGTAGGAAGACAGGGACCTACGAGCAGTACTTC

clone size: once
V gene: TRBV14
D gene: TRBD1
CDR3 length: 16
J gene: TRBJ2-5
CDR3 protein: CASSQGTGTAEETQYF
CDR3 DNA: TGTGCCAGCAGCCAAGGGACCGGGACAGCAGAAGAGACCCAGTACTTC